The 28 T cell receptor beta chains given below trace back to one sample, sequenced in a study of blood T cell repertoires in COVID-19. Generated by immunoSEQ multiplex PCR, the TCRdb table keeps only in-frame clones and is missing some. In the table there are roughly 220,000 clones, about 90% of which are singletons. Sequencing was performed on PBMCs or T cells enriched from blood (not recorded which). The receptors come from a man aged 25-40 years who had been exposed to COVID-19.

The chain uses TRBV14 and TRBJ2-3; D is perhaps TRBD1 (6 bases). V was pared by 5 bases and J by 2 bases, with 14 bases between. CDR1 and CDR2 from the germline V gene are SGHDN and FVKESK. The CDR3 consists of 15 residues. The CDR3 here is CASSTQGSFTDTQYF. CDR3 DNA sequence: TGTGCCAGCAGCACCCAGGGGTCGTTCACAGATACGCAGTATTTT. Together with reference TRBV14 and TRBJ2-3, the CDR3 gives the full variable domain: EAGVTQFPSHSVIEKGQTVTLRCDPISGHDNLYWYRRVMGKEIKFLLHFVKESKQDESGMPNNRFLAERTGGTYSTLKVQPAELEDSGVYFCASSTQGSFTDTQYFGPGTRLTVL.

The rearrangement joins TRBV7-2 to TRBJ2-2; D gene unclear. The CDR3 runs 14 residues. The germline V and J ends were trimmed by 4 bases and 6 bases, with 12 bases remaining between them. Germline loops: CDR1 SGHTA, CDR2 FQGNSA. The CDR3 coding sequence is TGTGCCAGCAGCTCCTTGAGCTGGTCCGGGGAGCTGTTTTTT. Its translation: CASSSLSWSGELFF.

The CDR3 DNA sequence: TGCGCCAGCAGCCTCAGCCGACAGAACGAGCAGTACTTC. Residues: CASSLSRQNEQYF. The chain is built from TRBV5-1 and TRBJ2-7, with D possibly TRBD1 on 5 matching bases. V dropped 4 bases and J dropped 5 bases, with 13 bases sitting between them. In germline, CDR1 is SGHRS, CDR2 YFSETQ. The CDR3 covers 13 residues.

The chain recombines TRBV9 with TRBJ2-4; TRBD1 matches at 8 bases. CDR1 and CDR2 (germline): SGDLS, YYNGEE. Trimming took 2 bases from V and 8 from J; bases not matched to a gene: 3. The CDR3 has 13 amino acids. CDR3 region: CASSVTGEDIQYF. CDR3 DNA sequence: TGTGCCAGCAGCGTGACAGGGGAGGACATTCAGTACTTC.

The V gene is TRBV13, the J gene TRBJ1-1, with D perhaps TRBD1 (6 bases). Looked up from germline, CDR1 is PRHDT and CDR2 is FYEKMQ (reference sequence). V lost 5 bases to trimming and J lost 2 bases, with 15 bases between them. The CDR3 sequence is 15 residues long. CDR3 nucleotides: TGTGCCAGCAGCCGCGGGGGGCCGTCAAACACTGAAGCTTTCTTT. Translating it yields CASSRGGPSNTEAFF.

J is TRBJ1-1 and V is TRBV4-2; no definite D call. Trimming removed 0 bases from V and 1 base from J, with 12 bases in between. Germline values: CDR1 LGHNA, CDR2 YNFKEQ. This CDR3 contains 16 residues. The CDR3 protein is CASSQDRAGSNTEAFF. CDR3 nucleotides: TGTGCCAGCAGCCAAGATCGGGCGGGATCGAACACTGAAGCTTTCTTT.

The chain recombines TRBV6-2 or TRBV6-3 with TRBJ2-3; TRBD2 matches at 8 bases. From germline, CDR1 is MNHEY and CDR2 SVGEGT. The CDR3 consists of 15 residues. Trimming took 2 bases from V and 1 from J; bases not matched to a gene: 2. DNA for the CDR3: TGTGCCAGCAGTTACAAAGCGGGGGGCACAGATACGCAGTATTTT. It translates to CASSYKAGGTDTQYF.

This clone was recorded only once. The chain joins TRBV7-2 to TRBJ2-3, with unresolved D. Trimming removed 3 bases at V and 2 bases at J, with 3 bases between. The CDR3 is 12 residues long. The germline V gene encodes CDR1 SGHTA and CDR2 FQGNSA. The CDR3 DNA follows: TGTGCCAGCAGCTTCCACACAGATACGCAGTATTTT. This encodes CASSFHTDTQYF. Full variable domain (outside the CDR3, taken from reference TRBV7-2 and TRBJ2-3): GAGVSQSPSNKVTEKGKDVELRCDPISGHTALYWYRQSLGQGLEFLIYFQGNSAPDKSGLPSDRFSAERTGGSVSTLTIQRTQQEDSAVYLCASSFHTDTQYFGPGTRLTVL.

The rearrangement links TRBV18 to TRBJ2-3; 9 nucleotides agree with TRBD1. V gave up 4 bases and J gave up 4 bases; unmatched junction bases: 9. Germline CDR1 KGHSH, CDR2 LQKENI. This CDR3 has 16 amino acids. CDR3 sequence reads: CASSRLQGAPSDTQYF. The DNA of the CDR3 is TGTGCCAGCTCACGTCTACAGGGGGCACCCTCAGATACGCAGTATTTT.

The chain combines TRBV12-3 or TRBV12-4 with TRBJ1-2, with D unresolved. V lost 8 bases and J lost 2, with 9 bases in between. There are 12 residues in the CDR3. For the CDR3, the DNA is TGTGCCAGCGGATCGGGGAACTATGGCTACACCTTC. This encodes CASGSGNYGYTF.

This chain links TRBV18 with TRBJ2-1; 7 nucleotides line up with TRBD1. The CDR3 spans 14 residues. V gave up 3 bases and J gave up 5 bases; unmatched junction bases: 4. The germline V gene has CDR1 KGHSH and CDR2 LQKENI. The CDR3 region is CASSPYQGDNEQFF. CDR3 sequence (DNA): TGTGCCAGCTCACCGTACCAGGGGGACAATGAGCAGTTCTTC.

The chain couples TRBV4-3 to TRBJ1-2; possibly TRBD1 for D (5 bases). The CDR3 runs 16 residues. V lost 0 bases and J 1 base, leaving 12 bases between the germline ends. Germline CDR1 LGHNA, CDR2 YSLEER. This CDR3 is CASSQEPSGYNYGYTF. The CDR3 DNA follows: TGCGCCAGCAGCCAAGAACCGTCAGGGTATAACTATGGCTACACCTTC.

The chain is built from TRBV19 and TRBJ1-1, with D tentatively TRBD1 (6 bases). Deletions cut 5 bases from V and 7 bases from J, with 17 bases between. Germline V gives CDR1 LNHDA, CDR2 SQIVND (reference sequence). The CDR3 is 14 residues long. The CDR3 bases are TGTGCCAGTAGTGATAATACAGGGCCCAGTGAAGCTTTCTTT. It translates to CASSDNTGPSEAFF. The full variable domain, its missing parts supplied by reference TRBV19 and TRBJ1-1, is DGGITQSPKYLFRKEGQNVTLSCEQNLNHDAMYWYRQDPGQGLRLIYYSQIVNDFQKGDIAEGYSVSREKKESFPLTVTSAQKNPTAFYLCASSDNTGPSEAFFGQGTRLTVV.

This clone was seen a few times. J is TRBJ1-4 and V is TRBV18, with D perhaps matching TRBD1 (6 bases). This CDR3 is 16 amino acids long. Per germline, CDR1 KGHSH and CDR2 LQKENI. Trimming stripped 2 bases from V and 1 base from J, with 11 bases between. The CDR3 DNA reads TGTGCCAGCTCACCAAAGACAGGTGGAACTAATGAAAAACTGTTTTTT. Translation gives CASSPKTGGTNEKLFF.

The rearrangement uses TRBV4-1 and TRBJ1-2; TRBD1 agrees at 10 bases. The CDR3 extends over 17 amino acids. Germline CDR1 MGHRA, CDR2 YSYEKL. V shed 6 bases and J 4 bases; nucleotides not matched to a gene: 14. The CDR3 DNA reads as TGCGCCAGCAGACCCACCCGGGACAGGGGTTTCAGCTATGGCTACACCTTC. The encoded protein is CASRPTRDRGFSYGYTF.

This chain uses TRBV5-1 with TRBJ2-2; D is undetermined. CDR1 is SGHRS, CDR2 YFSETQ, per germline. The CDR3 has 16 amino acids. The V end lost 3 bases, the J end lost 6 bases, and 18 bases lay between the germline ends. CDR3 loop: CASSSHPYEVAGELFF. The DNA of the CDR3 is TGCGCCAGCAGCTCACACCCATACGAAGTGGCCGGGGAGCTGTTTTTT.

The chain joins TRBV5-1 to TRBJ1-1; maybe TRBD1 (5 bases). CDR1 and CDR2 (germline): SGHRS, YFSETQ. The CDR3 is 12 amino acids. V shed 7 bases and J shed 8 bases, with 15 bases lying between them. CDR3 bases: TGCGCCAGCGCCTTGTTAGGGGTCGAAGCTTTCTTT. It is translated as CASALLGVEAFF.

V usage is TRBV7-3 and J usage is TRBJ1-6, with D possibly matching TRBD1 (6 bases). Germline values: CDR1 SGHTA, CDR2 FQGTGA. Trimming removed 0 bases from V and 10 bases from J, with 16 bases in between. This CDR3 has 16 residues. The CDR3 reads CASSLTGRDKGSPLHF. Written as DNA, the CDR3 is TGTGCCAGCAGCTTAACTGGCCGGGACAAGGGGTCACCCCTCCACTTT.

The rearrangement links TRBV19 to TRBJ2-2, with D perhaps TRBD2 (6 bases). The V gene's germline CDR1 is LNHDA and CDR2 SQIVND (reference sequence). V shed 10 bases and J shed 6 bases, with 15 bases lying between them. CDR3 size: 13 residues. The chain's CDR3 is CATTGGMAGELFF. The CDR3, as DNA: TGTGCCACTACCGGGGGTATGGCCGGGGAGCTGTTTTTT. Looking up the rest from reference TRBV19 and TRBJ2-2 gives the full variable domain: DGGITQSPKYLFRKEGQNVTLSCEQNLNHDAMYWYRQDPGQGLRLIYYSQIVNDFQKGDIAEGYSVSREKKESFPLTVTSAQKNPTAFYLCATTGGMAGELFFGEGSRLTVL.

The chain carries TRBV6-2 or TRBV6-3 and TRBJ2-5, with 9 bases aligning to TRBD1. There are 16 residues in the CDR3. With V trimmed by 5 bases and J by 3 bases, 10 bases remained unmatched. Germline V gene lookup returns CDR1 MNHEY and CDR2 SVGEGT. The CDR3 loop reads CASSPSGTGWEETQYF. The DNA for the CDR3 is TGTGCCAGCAGTCCCTCCGGGACAGGGTGGGAAGAGACCCAGTACTTC.

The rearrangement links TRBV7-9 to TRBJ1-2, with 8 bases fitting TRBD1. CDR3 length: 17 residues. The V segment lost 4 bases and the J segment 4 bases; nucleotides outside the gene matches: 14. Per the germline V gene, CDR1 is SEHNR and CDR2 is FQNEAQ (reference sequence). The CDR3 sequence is CASSSSSRDRPPYGYTF. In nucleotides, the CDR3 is TGTGCCAGCAGCTCGAGTTCACGGGACAGGCCTCCCTATGGCTACACCTTC.

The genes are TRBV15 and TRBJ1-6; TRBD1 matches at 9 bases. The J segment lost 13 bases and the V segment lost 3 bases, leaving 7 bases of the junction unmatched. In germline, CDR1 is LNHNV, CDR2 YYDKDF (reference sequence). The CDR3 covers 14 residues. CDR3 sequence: CATSRAGTGYPLHF. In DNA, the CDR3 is TGTGCCACCAGCAGGGCTGGGACAGGGTATCCCCTCCACTTT.

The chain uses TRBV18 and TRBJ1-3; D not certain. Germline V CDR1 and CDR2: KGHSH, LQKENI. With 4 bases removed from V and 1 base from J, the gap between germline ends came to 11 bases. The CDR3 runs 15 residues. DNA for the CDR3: TGTGCCAGCTCACTTCATGTCGGGTCTGGAAACACCATATATTTT. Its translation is CASSLHVGSGNTIYF. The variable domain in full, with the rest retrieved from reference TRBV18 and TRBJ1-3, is NAGVMQNPRHLVRRRGQEARLRCSPMKGHSHVYWYRQLPEEGLKFMVYLQKENIIDESGMPKERFSAEFPKEGPSILRIQQVVRGDSAAYFCASSLHVGSGNTIYFGEGSWLTVV.

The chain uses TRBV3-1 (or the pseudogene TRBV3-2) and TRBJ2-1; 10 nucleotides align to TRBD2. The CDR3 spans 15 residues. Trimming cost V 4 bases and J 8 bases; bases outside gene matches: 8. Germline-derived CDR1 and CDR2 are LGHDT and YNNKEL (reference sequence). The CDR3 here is CASSLQRGGGDEQFF. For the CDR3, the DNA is TGTGCCAGCAGCCTTCAGCGGGGGGGCGGTGATGAGCAGTTCTTC.

CDR3 nucleotide sequence: TGCGCCAGCAGCCAGGACTTCCTAGCGGTCTCCTACAATGAGCAGTTCTTC. Its protein product is CASSQDFLAVSYNEQFF. The chain couples TRBV4-3 to TRBJ2-1; TRBD2 aligns across 7 bases. CDR3 length: 17 residues. From germline, CDR1 is LGHNA and CDR2 YSLEER. Unmatched junction bases numbered 8, after V lost 3 bases and J lost 0 bases.

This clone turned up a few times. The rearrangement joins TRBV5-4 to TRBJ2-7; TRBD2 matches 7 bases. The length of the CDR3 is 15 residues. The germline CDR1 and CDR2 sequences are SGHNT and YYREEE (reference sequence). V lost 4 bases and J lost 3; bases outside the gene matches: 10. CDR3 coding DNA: TGTGCCAGCAGCCTCGGAGCGGGGACGGACTACGAGCAGTACTTC. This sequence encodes CASSLGAGTDYEQYF.

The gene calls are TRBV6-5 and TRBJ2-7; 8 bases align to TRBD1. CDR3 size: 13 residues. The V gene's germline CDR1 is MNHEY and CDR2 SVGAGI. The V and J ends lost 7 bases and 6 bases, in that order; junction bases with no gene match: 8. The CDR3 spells CASKDRGYGEQYF. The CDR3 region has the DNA TGTGCCAGCAAAGACAGGGGTTACGGCGAGCAGTACTTC.

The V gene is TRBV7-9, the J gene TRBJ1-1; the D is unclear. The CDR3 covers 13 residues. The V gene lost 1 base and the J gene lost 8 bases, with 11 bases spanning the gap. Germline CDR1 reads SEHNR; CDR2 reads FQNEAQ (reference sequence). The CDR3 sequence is CASSLGLGREAFF. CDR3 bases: TGTGCCAGCAGCTTAGGGCTGGGCAGGGAAGCTTTCTTT.